The clone carrying this T cell receptor (beta chain) was found once. As yet, its antigen is unknown. These data belong to a study of T cell responses to AZD1222 COVID-19 vaccine. Regarding the study as a whole: Distributed over spike, vaccine-associated CD4 TCRs predominated at 160-218 and 743-854.

TCRdb keeps only in-frame clones here, not all; method: immunoSEQ multiplex PCR. The sample holds about 110,000 clones, less than 95% seen once. Germline assignment: CDR1 SGHNT and CDR2 YYREEE (reference sequence). With 0 bases clipped from V and 1 base from J, the junction kept 4 bases outside the gene matches. This CDR3 comprises 17 residues. The sequences come from peripheral blood, collected on day 0 of AZD1222 vaccination. This receptor was taken from an adult in good health. V is TRBV5-4 and J is TRBJ2-3; TRBD2 matches at 11 bases. This CDR3 is CASSLGLAGSRTDTQYF. Written as DNA, the CDR3 is TGTGCCAGCAGCTTGGGACTAGCGGGATCCCGCACAGATACGCAGTATTTT.